This TCR beta chain was retrieved from a study of regulatory T cells in long-lasting Graves disease. Study details: Patients with new Graves' disease had used antithyroid drugs below 3 months.

As to time point: newly diagnosed GD, antithyroid drugs for less than 3 months. RNA isolated from PBMCs was used to make the TCR library. V lost 3 bases and J lost 4; bases outside the gene matches: 12. Germline V gene data show CDR1 as KGHDR and CDR2 as SFDVKD. The CDR3 is made up of 18 amino acids. Arm-PCR of CDR3 regions and iRepertoire HTBI primers were the basis on which TCR beta libraries were built. Methods used by the authors: The identification of 60 or so TRBV and around 15 TRBJ segments was made across samples. TCRdb re-called the multiplex PCR reads with MiXCR, one entry per CDR3 protein. TCRdb, rather than the study authors, made the V and J calls. The sample records hundreds of thousands of distinct CDR3 sequences, roughly 15% being singletons. Study outcomes and limitations: Results may be inaccurate due to the small sample size. There were preferences for TRBV28, TRBJ1-2 and TRBJ2-5 in persistent disease.

This clonotype was counted at least ten times. Its target is not known. The V gene is TRBV24-1, the J gene TRBJ2-1; 9 positions match TRBD1. The sequencing here drew on peripheral blood mononuclear cells (PBMCs), taken at new diagnosis, from a patient treated with antithyroid drugs. The clonotype comes from a female donor with Graves disease. CDR3 coding DNA: TGTGCCACCAGTGATACCTCGGGGACAGGGACGGCATACAATGAGCAGTTCTTC. Protein product: CATSDTSGTGTAYNEQFF.